This is a list of T cell receptor beta chains from one sample in a study of blood T cell repertoires in COVID-19. Repertoires were generated with immunoSEQ multiplex PCR, while TCRdb's copy carries only in-frame clones and drops some. The sample shows about 100,000 clones, 70% to 85% of them seen only once. The sequenced material came from peripheral blood. The receptors derive from a woman aged 55 to 70 with acute or convalescent COVID-19. CDR3s include the opening cysteine and the closing phenylalanine or tryptophan. A D gene is named only where the DNA matches it firmly. The size entry is marked missing in some rows and otherwise reads once, few, many or a size class.

>TRBJ2-1|.|.|TRBV29-1
CRVGVYNEQFF
TGCAGGGTAGGGGTGTACAATGAGCAGTTCTTC
>TRBJ1-3|TRBD1|.|TRBV5-1
CASSLMTGTTGNTIYF
TGCGCCAGCAGTCTGATGACAGGGACCACTGGAAACACCATATATTTT
>TRBJ1-3|.|.|TRBV28
CASLQASGLGDTIYF
TGTGCCAGCCTCCAGGCCTCCGGGTTAGGGGACACCATATATTTT
>TRBJ2-7|.|.|TRBV7-2
CASSLGAGFTYEQYF
TGTGCCAGCAGCTTGGGAGCGGGTTTTACCTACGAGCAGTACTTC
>TRBJ2-3|.|.|TRBV9
CASSGVSALGTDTQYF
TGTGCCAGCAGCGGGGTCTCAGCGTTGGGCACAGATACGCAGTATTTT
>TRBJ2-3|TRBD1|.|TRBV12-5
CASGLEVVQGDVPYTQYF
TGTGCTAGTGGTTTGGAAGTTGTCCAGGGGGACGTACCCTATACGCAGTATTTT
>TRBJ1-4|.|.|TRBV6-5
CASSPGRREKLFF
TGTGCCAGCAGCCCCGGTAGGAGAGAAAAACTGTTTTTT
>TRBJ2-7|TRBD1|.|TRBV7-3
CASSWKGAEPKSSYEQYF
TGTGCCAGCAGCTGGAAGGGGGCGGAACCCAAGAGCTCCTACGAGCAGTACTTC
>TRBJ1-1|TRBD1|.|TRBV9
CASSVNQGATEAFF
TGTGCCAGCAGCGTAAACCAGGGGGCCACTGAAGCTTTCTTT
>TRBJ1-2|TRBD1|.|TRBV18
CASSPDRQGASRRGYTF
TGTGCCAGCTCACCAGATCGACAGGGGGCCTCCCGGAGAGGCTACACCTTC
>TRBJ1-4|.|.|TRBV3-1/TRBV3-2
CASSPPSAGSKKLFF
TGTGCCAGCAGCCCTCCATCCGCAGGTTCTAAAAAACTGTTTTTT
>TRBJ1-4|TRBD1|.|TRBV5-5
CASSQTGGLSNEKLFF
TGTGCCAGCAGCCAAACAGGGGGACTGTCTAATGAAAAACTGTTTTTT
>TRBJ2-7|.|.|TRBV30
CASRLGGYEQYF
TGTGCCTCCCGGCTGGGAGGCTACGAGCAGTACTTC
>TRBJ1-4|TRBD1|.|TRBV7-9
CASKPIGTGNEKLFF
TGTGCCAGCAAGCCGATAGGGACAGGGAATGAAAAACTGTTTTTT
>TRBJ1-6|TRBD1|.|TRBV7-3
CASSLGAGTGGEPLHF
TGTGCCAGCAGCCTAGGGGCCGGGACAGGGGGTGAACCCCTCCACTTT
>TRBJ1-2|.|once|TRBV5-6
CASSLEAGGVYGYTF
TGTGCCAGCAGCTTGGAAGCCGGAGGGGTCTATGGCTACACCTTC
>TRBJ1-5|TRBD1|.|TRBV19
CASSITGTGDQPQHF
TGTGCCAGTAGTATTACCGGGACAGGCGATCAGCCCCAGCATTTT
>TRBJ1-1|TRBD1|.|TRBV19
CASRVNRDRVTEAFF
TGTGCCAGTAGGGTAAACCGGGACAGGGTCACTGAAGCTTTCTTT
>TRBJ2-7|TRBD2|once|TRBV2
CASSAGGGYEQYF
TGTGCCAGCAGTGCCGGCGGGGGGTACGAGCAGTACTTC
>TRBJ2-5|.|few|TRBV18
CASSPRPGEETQYF
TGTGCCAGCTCACCGCGACCAGGGGAAGAGACCCAGTACTTC
>TRBJ2-3|TRBD1|.|TRBV3-1/TRBV3-2
CASRSGQGTDTQYF
TGTGCCAGCAGATCCGGACAGGGCACAGATACGCAGTATTTT
>TRBJ2-7|.|.|TRBV4-2
CASSQDRQASYEQYF
TGTGCCAGCAGCCAAGATAGGCAGGCATCCTACGAGCAGTACTTC
>TRBJ1-5|.|once|TRBV5-6
CASSFFQAHHQPQHF
TGTGCCAGCAGCTTTTTTCAGGCCCACCATCAGCCCCAGCATTTT
>TRBJ2-7|.|.|TRBV7-9
CASSLLYEQYF
TGTGCCAGCAGCCTGCTATACGAGCAGTACTTC
>TRBJ1-4|TRBD1|.|TRBV25-1
CASSEPGQGNEKLFF
TGTGCCAGCAGTGAACCCGGACAGGGAAACGAAAAACTGTTTTTT
>TRBJ2-7|.|.|TRBV28
CASSFPQGVQYF
TGTGCCAGCAGTTTCCCACAGGGTGTGCAGTACTTC
>TRBJ2-1|.|.|TRBV6-1
CASSETRGSNEQFF
TGTGCCAGCAGTGAAACTCGGGGATCCAATGAGCAGTTCTTC
>TRBJ2-3|.|.|TRBV3-1/TRBV3-2
CASSLRLGEADTQYF
TGTGCCAGCAGCCTCCGTTTAGGGGAGGCAGATACGCAGTATTTT
>TRBJ1-1|TRBD1|.|TRBV28
CASREGTGVLEAFF
TGTGCCAGCAGGGAAGGGACAGGGGTGCTTGAAGCTTTCTTT
>TRBJ2-1|TRBD2|.|TRBV6-1
CASSEMVAGYNEQFF
TGTGCCAGCAGTGAAATGGTAGCGGGGTACAATGAGCAGTTCTTC
>TRBJ1-1|TRBD1|.|TRBV29-1
CSVGGGRGTEAFF
TGCAGCGTTGGAGGGGGCCGGGGCACTGAAGCTTTCTTT